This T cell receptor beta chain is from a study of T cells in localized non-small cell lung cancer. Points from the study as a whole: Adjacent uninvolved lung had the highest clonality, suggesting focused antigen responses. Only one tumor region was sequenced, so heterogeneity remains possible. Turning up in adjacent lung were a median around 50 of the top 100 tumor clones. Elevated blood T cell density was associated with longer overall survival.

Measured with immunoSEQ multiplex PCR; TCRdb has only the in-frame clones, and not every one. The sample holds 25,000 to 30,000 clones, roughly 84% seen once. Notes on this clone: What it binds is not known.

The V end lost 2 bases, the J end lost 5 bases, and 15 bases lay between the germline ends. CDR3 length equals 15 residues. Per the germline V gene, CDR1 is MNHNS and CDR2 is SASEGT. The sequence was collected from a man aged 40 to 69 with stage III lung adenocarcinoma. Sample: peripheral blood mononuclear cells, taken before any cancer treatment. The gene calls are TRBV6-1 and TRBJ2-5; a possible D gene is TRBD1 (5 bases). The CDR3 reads CASSERPGQVETQYF. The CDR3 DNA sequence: TGTGCCAGCAGTGAAAGGCCCGGACAAGTGGAGACCCAGTACTTC.